The clone carrying this T cell receptor (beta chain) showed up just once. The antigen is not known. The stimulus was an HIV-1 Gag 15-mer peptide pool, 0.95 to 1 ug/peptide/mL. CD40L-negative CD69-negative CD45RO-high memory CD4+ T cells were sorted as populations depleted of antigen-responding cells. Undetectable plasma HIV-1 RNA below 50 copies/mL lasted at least 4 years. This entry is derived from a study of persistence of HIV-infected CD4 T cells. Looking at the study overall: The sample holds CD4+ T cells responsive to CMV or HIV-1 Gag. The study's findings and limits: Rare CMV-responding cells carrying HIV-1 proviruses were not analyzed separately for TCR.

The libraries were made with immunoSEQ version 4 in survey mode. Clones were sequenced by immunoSEQ multiplex PCR, and TCRdb holds only the in-frame ones, with some missing. The sample includes about 36,000 clones, approximately 78% of them seen just once. The V gene's germline CDR1 is SQVTM and CDR2 ANQGSEA. The length of the CDR3 is 11 residues. V was shortened by 3 bases and J by 4 bases, with 4 bases between the two germline ends. V gene TRBV29-1 combines with J gene TRBJ1-3; D is ambiguous. The starting material was cultured CD4+ T cells from PBMCs, obtained from a patient who received antiretroviral therapy. The sequence was obtained from an adult with HIV. The donor label of this sample is uncertain. The CDR3 region is CSVESGNTIYF. DNA of the CDR3: TGCAGCGTTGAGAGCGGAAACACCATATATTTT.